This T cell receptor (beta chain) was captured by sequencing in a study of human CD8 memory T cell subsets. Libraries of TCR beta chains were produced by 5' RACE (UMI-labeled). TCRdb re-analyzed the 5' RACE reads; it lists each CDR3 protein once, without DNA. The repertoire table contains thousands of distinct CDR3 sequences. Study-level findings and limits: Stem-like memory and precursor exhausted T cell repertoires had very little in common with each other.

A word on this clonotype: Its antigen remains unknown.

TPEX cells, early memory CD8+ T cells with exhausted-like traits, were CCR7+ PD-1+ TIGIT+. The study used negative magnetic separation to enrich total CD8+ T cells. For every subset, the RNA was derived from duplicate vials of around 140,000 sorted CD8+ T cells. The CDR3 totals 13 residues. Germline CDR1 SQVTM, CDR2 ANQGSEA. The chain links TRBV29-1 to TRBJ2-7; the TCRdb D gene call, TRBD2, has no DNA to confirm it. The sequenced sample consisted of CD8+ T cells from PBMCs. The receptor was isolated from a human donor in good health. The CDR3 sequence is CSVEGGLAAEQYF.